The T cell receptor (beta chain) described here comes from a study of vaccination effects on CD4 cells after COVID-19. The CDR3 sequence is 14 residues long. CDR1 is SGHTA and CDR2 is FQGNSA in the germline V gene. The V segment lost 6 bases and the J segment 3 bases; nucleotides outside the gene matches: 4. The repertoire was sequenced with immunoSEQ multiplex PCR; TCRdb's copy has only in-frame clones and lacks some. This sample carries about 33,000 clones, approximately 78% of them seen once, and the ten largest clones take roughly 1.6%. With regard to this clone: The target antigen is unknown.

Ahead of sequencing, the ViraFEST assay grew antigen-specific CD4+ T cells using viral peptide pools. Upon completion of roughly ten days in culture, CD4+ T cells were isolated. Everyone in the study got two shots of either the BNT162b2 or mRNA-1273 vaccine. Supplemented with 9.5 to 10 IU/ml IL-2 and 10 ug/ml peptides, roughly 2 million PBMC per well were kept in culture. The sample in question was CD4+ T cells from PBMCs cultured with HCoV-NL63 spike peptides, obtained after COVID-19 vaccination. The chain is built from TRBV7-2 and TRBJ2-3; 9 bases are shared with TRBD1. The origin of this receptor is a human donor who received a COVID-19 vaccine. Some clones in this sample may be carry-over from other donors' samples. CDR3 nucleotide sequence: TGTGCCAGCAGGCGGGACAGGGTGACAGATACGCAGTATTTT. Translated, it gives CASRRDRVTDTQYF.